One sample yielded the 23 T cell receptor beta chains listed below, sequenced in a study of shared clonotypes between healthy human individuals. The assay was immunoSEQ multiplex PCR, and TCRdb's table has in-frame clones only and misses some. The sample comprises fewer than 400,000 clones, around two thirds of which are singletons, and around 10% rests with the top ten. Sequencing was performed on memory CD4+ T cells sorted from blood. Subset of the sample: CD45RA-negative fraction. All receptors derive from a man aged 30-40 years in good health.

In its sample, this clone was seen many times. This CDR3 is also generated by other DNA sequences in the sample. This sequence joins TRBV18 and TRBJ2-1; no reliable D call. CDR1 and CDR2 (germline): KGHSH, LQKENI. This CDR3 spans 15 amino acids. Deletions cut 3 bases from V and 0 bases from J, with 9 bases between. CDR3 region: CASSPMVSSYNEQFF. In nucleotides, the CDR3 is TGTGCCAGCTCACCCATGGTGTCCTCCTACAATGAGCAGTTCTTC.

V and J are TRBV10-2 and TRBJ1-1, with a tentative D call TRBD1 (5 bases). Germline CDR1 is WSHSY and CDR2 is SAAADI. Between the trimmed V and J ends, which lost 8 bases and 6 bases, there was a span of 10 bases. CDR3 length: 11 amino acids. The CDR3 DNA is TGCGCCAGCGGGGGAGGGGCTGAAGCTTTCTTT. This sequence encodes CASGGGAEAFF.

The chain uses TRBV7-2 and TRBJ2-2; perhaps D is TRBD1 or TRBD2 (6 bases each). This CDR3 comprises 16 residues. The V end lost 2 bases, the J end lost 3 bases, and 13 bases lay between the germline ends. CDR1 SGHTA and CDR2 FQGNSA come from the germline V gene. The CDR3 here is CASSLRGGWDTGELFF. DNA of the CDR3: TGTGCCAGCAGCTTAAGAGGGGGGTGGGACACCGGGGAGCTGTTTTTT.

The table lists this clone with many counts. The rearrangement uses TRBV5-4 and TRBJ2-7, with a tentative D call TRBD2 (5 bases). CDR3 length: 12 amino acids. Germline V lookup: CDR1 SGHNT, CDR2 YYREEE (reference sequence). V gave up 1 base and J gave up 3 bases, with 5 bases separating them. The CDR3 sequence is CASSLTSYEQYF. In DNA, the CDR3 is TGTGCCAGCAGCTTGACTAGCTACGAGCAGTACTTC.

The chain combines TRBV18 with TRBJ2-3, with TRBD1 matching 8 bases. This CDR3 comprises 15 residues. CDR1 is KGHSH and CDR2 is LQKENI in the germline V gene. After removal of 3 bases from V and 5 bases from J, the junction contained 7 bases not matched to a gene. The CDR3 sequence is CASSPRTGSKDTQYF. The CDR3 DNA reads TGTGCCAGCTCACCTCGGACAGGGTCAAAAGATACGCAGTATTTT.

This clone was counted only a few times. This chain links TRBV6-1 with TRBJ1-1; D not certain. Looked up from germline, CDR1 is MNHNS and CDR2 is SASEGT. CDR3 length: 13 amino acids. The V end was cut by 8 bases, the J end by 5 bases, with 15 bases between. The CDR3 here is CASPVGLGTEAFF. CDR3 sequence (DNA): TGTGCCAGCCCGGTAGGATTAGGGACTGAAGCTTTCTTT.

At least ten counts were recorded for this clone. This CDR3 is also generated by other DNA sequences in the sample. The V gene is TRBV7-9, the J gene TRBJ1-1; no firm D call. V dropped 0 bases and J dropped 7 bases, with 3 bases sitting between them. The germline V gene encodes CDR1 SEHNR and CDR2 FQNEAQ (reference sequence). The CDR3 loop spans 11 amino acids. CDR3 region: CASSLAFEAFF. The CDR3 nucleotides read TGTGCCAGCAGCTTAGCCTTTGAAGCTTTCTTT. The complete variable domain, with remaining parts taken from reference TRBV7-9 and TRBJ1-1, reads DTGVSQNPRHKITKRGQNVTFRCDPISEHNRLYWYRQTLGQGPEFLTYFQNEAQLEKSRLLSDRFSAERPKGSFSTLEIQRTEQGDSAMYLCASSLAFEAFFGQGTRLTVV.

The genes are TRBV11-3 and TRBJ1-1; D unclear. Deletions cut 5 bases from V and 3 bases from J, with 10 bases between. The CDR3 runs 13 residues. The germline V gene encodes CDR1 SGHNT and CDR2 YENEEA. CDR3 sequence (DNA): TGTGCCAGCAGCCCCGCAGGAGACACTGAAGCTTTCTTT. This gives the protein CASSPAGDTEAFF.

CDR3 sequence reads: CASSLSISGASSYNEQFF. CDR3 in DNA: TGTGCCAGCAGCTTGAGTATTTCGGGGGCCTCCTCCTACAATGAGCAGTTCTTC. The genes are TRBV5-4 and TRBJ2-1; D tentatively fits TRBD1 or TRBD2 (6 bases each). CDR3 length: 18 amino acids. The ends were cut back, 1 base at V and 0 bases at J, with 17 bases in the middle. Germline lookup yields CDR1 SGHNT and CDR2 YYREEE (reference sequence).

The rearrangement joins TRBV7-9 to TRBJ2-5, with unresolved D. With 2 bases removed from V and 4 bases from J, the gap between germline ends came to 14 bases. This CDR3 is 15 amino acids long. From germline, CDR1 is SEHNR and CDR2 FQNEAQ (reference sequence). Written as DNA, the CDR3 is TGTGCCAGCAGCTTAATTGAACCAGGTCGAGAGACCCAGTACTTC. Its translation is CASSLIEPGRETQYF.

Remarks on this clone: Additional DNA sequences in this sample encode the identical CDR3. The CDR3 DNA sequence: TGTGCCACCAGCAGAGATACGGAGACCCAGTACTTC. Protein product: CATSRDTETQYF. The rearrangement uses TRBV15 and TRBJ2-5; D ambiguous. V gave up 0 bases and J gave up 5 bases, with 4 bases separating them. The germline gives CDR1 LNHNV, CDR2 YYDKDF (reference sequence). The CDR3 is 12 residues long.

In DNA form, the CDR3 reads TGCAGCGTTGAAAGTGATGAGCAGTTCTTC. Its protein product is CSVESDEQFF. The V and J genes are TRBV29-1 and TRBJ2-1, with D uncertain. Per germline, CDR1 SQVTM and CDR2 ANQGSEA. The CDR3 runs to 10 residues. Trimming took 2 bases from V and 8 from J, leaving 4 bases between them.

This clone came up many times. The chain carries TRBV11-2 and TRBJ1-5; the D gene is possibly TRBD1 (5 bases). Per germline, CDR1 SGHAT and CDR2 FQNNGV. V lost 4 bases, J lost 5 bases, and 9 bases lay in between. There are 13 residues in the CDR3. The CDR3 protein is CASSSSGHQPQHF. CDR3 DNA: TGTGCCAGCAGCTCTTCAGGGCATCAGCCCCAGCATTTT.

This chain uses TRBV19 with TRBJ2-5, with D perhaps TRBD1 or TRBD2 (5 bases each). Germline V gene lookup returns CDR1 LNHDA and CDR2 SQIVND (reference sequence). V lost 5 bases and J lost 9, with 19 bases in between. This CDR3 region has 14 residues. In DNA form, the CDR3 reads TGTGCCAGTAGTGTGTCCGGGACCACGCCGTCCCAGTACTTC. It codes for CASSVSGTTPSQYF.

The chain uses TRBV7-2 and TRBJ2-7; D gene ambiguous. There are 13 residues in the CDR3. Trimming left V 5 bases short and J 2 bases short, with 10 bases between. From germline, CDR1 is SGHTA and CDR2 FQGNSA. The CDR3 DNA follows: TGTGCCAGCAGCAGACCGAACACCTACGAGCAGTACTTC. Protein sequence: CASSRPNTYEQYF.

The V call is TRBV28, the J call TRBJ2-3; TRBD2 matches 7 bases. This CDR3 spans 16 amino acids. Germline values: CDR1 MDHEN, CDR2 SYDVKM. Trimming took 7 bases from V and 6 from J; bases not matched to a gene: 16. In DNA, the CDR3 is TGTGCCAGCATCCCGGGAGGCACCCCCCGGGGGGATACGCAGTATTTT. Translated, it gives CASIPGGTPRGDTQYF. The variable domain in full, with the rest retrieved from reference TRBV28 and TRBJ2-3, is DVKVTQSSRYLVKRTGEKVFLECVQDMDHENMFWYRQDPGLGLRLIYFSYDVKMKEKGDIPEGYSVSREKKERFSLILESASTNQTSMYLCASIPGGTPRGDTQYFGPGTRLTVL.

The genes are TRBV6-6 and TRBJ2-5; TRBD1 agrees at 10 bases. CDR1 is MNHNY and CDR2 is SVGAGI in the germline V gene (reference sequence). Trimming at V came to 2 bases and at J to 4 bases, leaving 4 bases not matched to a gene. The CDR3 loop spans 15 amino acids. CDR3 DNA: TGTGCCAGCAGTTACCCCGGACAGGGGGGAGAGACCCAGTACTTC. It encodes CASSYPGQGGETQYF.

The rearrangement joins TRBV25-1 to TRBJ2-1; TRBD1 might be the D (6 bases). CDR1 and CDR2 (germline): MGHDK, SYGVNS. Trimming cost V 2 bases and J 4 bases, with 12 bases left between them. This CDR3 region has 15 residues. DNA of the CDR3: TGTGCCAGCAGTGAACTACAGGGTGATTACAATGAGCAGTTCTTC. Protein: CASSELQGDYNEQFF.

The table lists this clone with a few counts. CDR3 region: CASSFLQGFTEAFF. For the CDR3, the DNA is TGTGCCAGCAGCTTTCTTCAGGGATTCACTGAAGCTTTCTTT. V and J are TRBV7-2 and TRBJ1-1; D perhaps matches TRBD1 (5 bases). The CDR3 has 14 amino acids. The germline V gene encodes CDR1 SGHTA and CDR2 FQGNSA. V shed 3 bases and J shed 4 bases, with 12 bases lying between them. Full variable domain (remainder filled in from reference TRBV7-2 and TRBJ1-1): GAGVSQSPSNKVTEKGKDVELRCDPISGHTALYWYRQSLGQGLEFLIYFQGNSAPDKSGLPSDRFSAERTGGSVSTLTIQRTQQEDSAVYLCASSFLQGFTEAFFGQGTRLTVV.

This chain joins TRBV5-4 and TRBJ2-7, with 8 bases fitting TRBD1. The CDR3 runs to 14 residues. With V trimmed by 4 bases and J by 1 base, 4 bases remained unmatched. CDR1 and CDR2 from the germline V gene are SGHNT and YYREEE (reference sequence). This chain's CDR3 is CASSKQGVSYEQYF. CDR3 coding DNA: TGTGCCAGCAGCAAACAGGGGGTTTCCTACGAGCAGTACTTC.

This clone was detected only a few times. The chain is built from TRBV7-3 and TRBJ2-2, with 7 bases that match TRBD1. Germline V CDR1 and CDR2: SGHTA, FQGTGA. This CDR3 spans 17 amino acids. The ends lost 5 bases at V and 2 bases at J; junction bases unmatched: 11. CDR3 sequence (DNA): TGTGCCAGCAGCCAAGCTCCCGGGACAGCCAACACCGGGGAGCTGTTTTTT. It translates to CASSQAPGTANTGELFF.

The genes are TRBV7-4 and TRBJ1-1; 7 bases map to TRBD1. Germline V gene lookup returns CDR1 SGHVT and CDR2 SQSDAQ. V trimming: 2 bases; J trimming: 6 bases; junction bases outside the gene matches: 0. The CDR3 runs 12 residues. The CDR3 reads CASSLQGAEAFF. DNA for the CDR3: TGTGCCAGCAGCTTACAGGGGGCTGAAGCTTTCTTT.

For this clone: The junction differs from germline at one of its ends, possibly a read error. The chain has TRBV7-7 and TRBJ2-2; D remains unclear. The germline gives CDR1 SSHAT, CDR2 FNYEAQ (reference sequence). The CDR3 consists of 14 residues. Here the CDR3 reads CASSLQMNTGELFF. For the CDR3, the DNA is TGTGCTAGCAGCTTACAAATGAACACCGGGGAGCTGTTTTTT. Filled out from reference TRBV7-7 and TRBJ2-2, the complete variable domain reads GAGVSQSPRYKVTKRGQDVTLRCDPISSHATLYWYQQALGQGPEFLTYFNYEAQPDKSGLPSDRFSAERPEGSISTLTIQRTEQRDSAMYRCASSLQMNTGELFFGEGSRLTVL.